The 7 T cell receptor beta chains listed next were all sequenced from one sample in a study of beta chain bispecific antibodies for T cell cancers (dated by TCRdb to about 2021). Results the study describes overall, beyond this receptor: Each sequenced sample mixed leukemia cell line cells with normal T cells, and most targeted TRBV signal came from the leukemia cells rather than normal T cells.

T cells were expanded from blood mononuclear cells with anti-CD3 antibody OKT3 or CD3/CD28 Dynabeads for approximately three days. No cognate antigen is known for these TCRs. Library preparation used 5' RACE. The public reads were reprocessed in TCRdb via fastp at Q25 and MiXCR, keeping in-frame beta chains. Each CDR3 protein gets just one entry, which takes the most common genes and DNA from the rows behind it. This sample lists some 21,000 distinct CDR3 sequences; under 3% were detected once. Under 35% of the sample comes from the top ten. What was sequenced was healthy donor T cells cultured with leukemia cells. The receptors originated from a human donor in good health. Some clones in this sample may be carry-over from other donors' samples.

In its sample, this clonotype was seen many times. This chain links TRBV5-1 with TRBJ1-6; TRBD1 matches at 9 bases. The CDR3 consists of 16 residues. Germline assignment: CDR1 SGHRS and CDR2 YFSETQ. The V and J ends lost 0 bases and 5 bases, in that order; junction bases with no gene match: 3. CDR3 nucleotides: TGCGCCAGCAGCTTGGGATACAGGGGGCATAATTCACCCCTCCACTTT. Protein sequence: CASSLGYRGHNSPLHF.

This clonotype has at least ten counts. The V gene is TRBV7-6, the J gene TRBJ2-5; the D gene is possibly TRBD2 (7 bases). Germline CDR1 SGHVS, CDR2 FNYEAQ. The CDR3 contains 15 residues. V dropped 6 bases and J dropped 2 bases, with 16 bases sitting between them. CDR3 DNA: TGTGCCAGCAGATTGGGAGGGGGTTTACAAGAGACCCAGTACTTC. Translated: CASRLGGGLQETQYF.

This clonotype was picked up many times. The chain has TRBV2 and TRBJ2-1; D is unclear. There are 14 residues in the CDR3. Trimming pared 2 bases from V and 5 bases from J, leaving 10 bases between. Germline CDR1 is SNHLY and CDR2 is FYNNEI. In DNA form, the CDR3 reads TGTGCCAGCAGTGAATGGGTCGGAAACAATGAGCAGTTCTTC. Its translation is CASSEWVGNNEQFF.

J is TRBJ1-6 and V is TRBV4-1; 8 bases are a match to TRBD1. There are 16 residues in the CDR3. Germline lookup yields CDR1 MGHRA and CDR2 YSYEKL. V lost 4 bases, J lost 2 bases, and 4 bases stayed unmatched. The CDR3 sequence is CASSPTDRAYNSPLHF. The DNA for the CDR3 is TGCGCCAGCAGCCCCACGGACAGGGCCTATAATTCACCCCTCCACTTT.

This clonotype was counted at least ten times. V usage is TRBV14 and J usage is TRBJ1-2; TRBD1 might be the D (5 bases). The CDR3 has 14 residues. The germline V gene has CDR1 SGHDN and CDR2 FVKESK. The germline V and J ends were trimmed by 1 base and 4 bases, with 10 bases remaining between them. In DNA, the CDR3 is TGTGCCAGCAGCCAAGGAGGGGTCTCCTATGGCTACACCTTC. Protein sequence: CASSQGGVSYGYTF. Full variable domain (rest looked up from reference TRBV14 and TRBJ1-2): EAGVTQFPSHSVIEKGQTVTLRCDPISGHDNLYWYRRVMGKEIKFLLHFVKESKQDESGMPNNRFLAERTGGTYSTLKVQPAELEDSGVYFCASSQGGVSYGYTFGSGTRLTVV.

The chain is built from TRBV29-1 and TRBJ2-2, with 11 bases that match TRBD2. In germline, CDR1 is SQVTM, CDR2 ANQGSEA. The length of the CDR3 is 15 residues. J gave up 5 bases and V 0 bases, and 2 bases lay outside the gene matches. CDR3 loop: CSVEDTSGGTGELFF. DNA for the CDR3: TGCAGCGTTGAAGATACTAGCGGGGGTACCGGGGAGCTGTTTTTT.

In this sample, this clonotype turned up many times. The chain recombines TRBV7-9 with TRBJ2-5; 7 bases align to TRBD2. The germline V gene has CDR1 SEHNR and CDR2 FQNEAQ (reference sequence). The CDR3 consists of 14 residues. J lost 4 bases, V lost 2 bases, and 4 bases had no gene match. CDR3 DNA sequence: TGTGCCAGCAGCTTACCGGGGGGAGGAGAGACCCAGTACTTC. Translation gives CASSLPGGGETQYF.